The next 18 T cell receptor beta chains were all read from a single sample in a study of T cells in Graves' hyperthyroidism and ophthalmopathy. The CDR3 regions of TCR beta were amplified from RNA transcripts. The TCR CDR3 was amplified in a first-round RT-PCR using the HTBI primer set. TCRdb used MiXCR to reprocess the multiplex PCR reads, holding one entry per CDR3 protein. The sample lists a few hundred thousand distinct CDR3 sequences; roughly an eighth were seen once. The source material was blood. These receptors all stem from a woman between 18 and 30 years old with Graves' hyperthyroidism.

This clonotype was seen a handful of times. The chain uses TRBV19 and TRBJ2-2, with TRBD1 matching 8 bases. The CDR3 is made up of 15 amino acids. Germline CDR1 reads LNHDA; CDR2 reads SQIVND (reference sequence). V was clipped by 5 bases and J by 5 bases; unmatched bases: 7. The CDR3 DNA reads as TGTGCCAGTAGTCCCTCCGGACAGGGTACCGGGGAGCTGTTTTTT. Amino acid sequence: CASSPSGQGTGELFF.

This clonotype was observed a handful of times. This CDR3 is CASSSRTEGTKNIQYF. CDR3 nucleotides: TGTGCCAGCAGCTCTAGGACAGAAGGGACCAAAAACATTCAGTACTTC. This chain links TRBV7-4 with TRBJ2-4; TRBD1 might be the D (6 bases). Trimming left V 4 bases short and J 2 bases short, with 15 bases between. The CDR3 consists of 16 residues. Germline V CDR1 and CDR2: SGHVT, SQSDAQ.

The V gene is TRBV2, the J gene TRBJ1-3; D is perhaps TRBD1 (6 bases). This CDR3 is 13 amino acids long. Trimming took off 8 bases at V and 4 bases at J, with 12 bases between the two ends. Germline lookup yields CDR1 SNHLY and CDR2 FYNNEI. This CDR3 is CASVLDRGNTIYF. In nucleotides, the CDR3 is TGTGCCAGCGTACTTGACAGGGGAAACACCATATATTTT.

This clonotype was counted only a few times. The chain has TRBV9 and TRBJ2-3; 7 bases map to TRBD1. The ends lost 1 base at V and 3 bases at J; junction bases unmatched: 2. From germline, CDR1 is SGDLS and CDR2 YYNGEE. CDR3 size: 14 residues. The CDR3 is CASSVNRGTDTQYF. In DNA, the CDR3 is TGTGCCAGCAGCGTAAACAGGGGAACAGATACGCAGTATTTT.

The table lists this clonotype with many counts. V is TRBV12-5 and J is TRBJ2-3; 7 nucleotides match TRBD2. In germline, CDR1 is LGHNT, CDR2 FRNRAP. CDR3 length equals 13 residues. Germline trimming cut 8 bases from V and 1 base from J; bases unmatched to any gene: 3. The CDR3 DNA sequence: TGTGCTAGTATGCTAGCGGGCACAGATACGCAGTATTTT. Protein sequence: CASMLAGTDTQYF.

This clonotype was picked up a small number of times. The chain recombines TRBV6-1 with TRBJ2-5; D gene uncertain. The germline gives CDR1 MNHNS, CDR2 SASEGT. This CDR3 region has 14 residues. The ends were cut back, 6 bases at V and 5 bases at J, with 16 bases in the middle. CDR3 sequence reads: CASSPVARAETQYF. CDR3 in DNA: TGTGCCAGCAGCCCCGTGGCCCGGGCGGAGACCCAGTACTTC.

On this clonotype itself: A read error may explain this, as a much larger clone is one base away. The J gene is TRBJ2-5, the V gene TRBV5-6; 7 bases line up with TRBD2. Per germline, CDR1 SGHDT and CDR2 YYEEEE. The CDR3 is 14 residues long. The CDR3 region is CASSPSSGQGTQYF. As DNA, the CDR3 is TGTGCCAGCAGCCCCTCTAGCGGCCAAGGGACCCAGTACTTC.

This sequence joins TRBV9 and TRBJ2-3; TRBD2 might be the D (5 bases). CDR1 SGDLS and CDR2 YYNGEE come from the germline V gene. V lost 0 bases, J lost 8 bases, and 13 bases lay in between. The CDR3 spans 14 residues. As DNA, the CDR3 is TGTGCCAGCAGCGTAGAAAGCGGCAAGGGTACGCAGTATTTT. This codes for CASSVESGKGTQYF.

The chain couples TRBV5-6 to TRBJ2-7, with D unresolved. V lost 4 bases, J lost 1 base, and 12 bases lay in between. Per germline, CDR1 SGHDT and CDR2 YYEEEE. This CDR3 comprises 14 residues. Here the CDR3 DNA reads TGTGCCAGCAGCCCCAAGGACGGATCCTACGAGCAGTACTTC. It is translated as CASSPKDGSYEQYF.

The sample holds many counts of this clonotype. V and J are TRBV7-2 and TRBJ2-3; D not resolved. Trimming removed 3 bases at V and 0 bases at J, with 16 bases between. Germline V gives CDR1 SGHTA, CDR2 FQGNSA. The CDR3 sequence is 17 residues long. This chain's CDR3 is CASSFHLWWSSTDTQYF. CDR3 nucleotides: TGTGCCAGCAGCTTCCACCTATGGTGGAGTAGCACAGATACGCAGTATTTT.

As regards this clonotype: This could be a read error, since a much larger clone is one nucleotide away. The chain links TRBV11-2 to TRBJ1-5; D remains ambiguous. Germline CDR1 SGHAT, CDR2 FQNNGV. Trimming took off 0 bases at V and 7 bases at J, with 13 bases between the two ends. This CDR3 is built from 15 residues. In nucleotides, the CDR3 is TGTGCCAGCAGCTTAGAGCCGAGGCGGTACCAGCCCCAGCATTTT. It translates to CASSLEPRRYQPQHF.

This clonotype appeared many times. This chain links TRBV29-1 with TRBJ1-1, with D possibly TRBD1 on 6 matching bases. Trimming took 7 bases from V and 1 from J, leaving 10 bases between them. Germline CDR1 is SQVTM and CDR2 is ANQGSEA. CDR3 length: 12 amino acids. The CDR3 protein is CSADRQNTEAFF. In DNA, the CDR3 is TGCAGCGCAGACAGGCAGAACACTGAAGCTTTCTTT.

This clonotype was recorded at least ten times. The J gene is TRBJ2-5, the V gene TRBV11-2; 8 nucleotides agree with TRBD2. Germline loops: CDR1 SGHAT, CDR2 FQNNGV. This CDR3 comprises 16 residues. With V trimmed by 0 bases and J by 7 bases, 10 bases remained unmatched. CDR3 region: CASSLDPQREMVTQYF. DNA of the CDR3: TGTGCCAGCAGCTTAGATCCTCAGCGGGAGATGGTGACCCAGTACTTC.

This clonotype came up many times. The V call is TRBV12-3 or TRBV12-4, the J call TRBJ2-7; D is unclear. The CDR3 extends over 14 amino acids. V lost 6 bases and J lost 0, with 12 bases in between. The DNA for the CDR3 is TGTGCCAGCAGCCGTGACCGGAGCTCCTACGAGCAGTACTTC. This translates into CASSRDRSSYEQYF.

This clonotype appeared many times. The chain carries TRBV7-9 and TRBJ1-1; D is uncertain. Per the germline V gene, CDR1 is SEHNR and CDR2 is FQNEAQ (reference sequence). The ends were cut back, 2 bases at V and 8 bases at J, with 9 bases in the middle. The CDR3 is 12 residues long. The CDR3 region has the DNA TGTGCCAGCAGCTTATCGGGCGGAGAAGCTTTCTTT. This sequence encodes CASSLSGGEAFF.

V gene TRBV4-1 combines with J gene TRBJ1-6; D may be TRBD1 (6 bases). V lost 1 base and J 6 bases, leaving 13 bases between the germline ends. This CDR3 has 16 amino acids. CDR1 is MGHRA and CDR2 is YSYEKL in the germline V gene. The CDR3: CASSQALGGLNSPLHF. CDR3 DNA sequence: TGCGCCAGCAGCCAAGCCCTGGGGGGGCTTAATTCACCCCTCCACTTT.

The sample holds many counts of this clonotype. The chain employs TRBV30 and TRBJ1-1; D perhaps matches TRBD1 (5 bases). CDR3 length: 13 amino acids. Germline assignment: CDR1 GTSNPN and CDR2 SVGIG (reference sequence). V gave up 2 bases and J gave up 3 bases, with 10 bases separating them. The CDR3 here is CAWSRGWDTEAFF. The DNA of the CDR3 is TGTGCCTGGAGTAGGGGATGGGACACTGAAGCTTTCTTT.

This clonotype has ten or more counts. The chain carries TRBV28 and TRBJ1-2, with TRBD1 as a possible D gene (5 bases). This CDR3 comprises 14 residues. CDR1 is MDHEN, CDR2 SYDVKM, per germline. With 7 bases removed from V and 4 bases from J, the gap between germline ends came to 16 bases. The CDR3 sequence: CASTGAGGIYGYTF. The CDR3 DNA follows: TGTGCCAGCACCGGGGCGGGCGGGATCTATGGCTACACCTTC.